The next 8 T cell receptor beta chains were all read from a single sample in a study of identical twins. Each CDR3 protein gets one entry after TCRdb re-called the 5' RACE reads with MiXCR. There are some 460,000 distinct CDR3 sequences in the sample; 14% occur only once, and roughly 0.56% lies in the top ten. Separately, the same data were catalogued under a study of yellow fever vaccine responses in identical twins.

The sample consisted of CD4+ T cells sorted from blood. These receptors were collected from a woman between 18 and 29 years old in good health.

The chain has TRBV7-8 and TRBJ2-5; the match to TRBD1 covers 9 bases. CDR3 size: 15 residues. Germline-derived CDR1 and CDR2 are SGHVS and FQNEAQ. The V segment lost 10 bases and the J segment 4 bases; nucleotides outside the gene matches: 13. This chain's CDR3 is CATFPRDRVSETQYF. In DNA, the CDR3 is TGTGCCACCTTTCCCCGGGACAGGGTTTCAGAGACCCAGTACTTC.

This clonotype was picked up a small number of times. V and J are TRBV28 and TRBJ2-1, with 9 bases fitting TRBD2. After removal of 3 bases from V and 2 bases from J, the junction contained 8 bases not matched to a gene. From germline, CDR1 is MDHEN and CDR2 SYDVKM. The CDR3 is made up of 17 amino acids. CDR3 DNA sequence: TGTGCCAGCAGTTTTTTAGGTCTAGCGGGACCCTACAATGAGCAGTTCTTC. Protein sequence: CASSFLGLAGPYNEQFF.

V usage is TRBV27 and J usage is TRBJ2-7; TRBD2 aligns across 7 bases. V trimming: 10 bases; J trimming: 4 bases; junction bases outside the gene matches: 10. The germline gives CDR1 MNHEY, CDR2 SMNVEV (reference sequence). The CDR3 totals 13 residues. CDR3 region: CATRPRGSYEQYF. CDR3 bases: TGTGCCACCCGCCCACGCGGGAGTTACGAGCAGTACTTC.

The V and J genes are TRBV12-3 or TRBV12-4 and TRBJ1-3; 7 positions agree with TRBD1. This CDR3 is 15 amino acids long. With 5 bases clipped from V and 2 bases from J, the junction kept 6 bases outside the gene matches. Here the CDR3 reads CASSPGQSPGNTIYF. CDR3 nucleotides: TGTGCCAGCAGTCCGGGACAGTCACCTGGAAACACCATATATTTT.

The V call is TRBV11-2, the J call TRBJ2-1; D is unresolved. The CDR3 length is 12 residues. Germline CDR1 and CDR2: SGHAT and FQNNGV. Trimming removed 6 bases at V and 8 bases at J, with 11 bases between. The CDR3 spells CASSLRVDEQFF. The DNA of the CDR3 is TGTGCCAGCAGTCTTAGGGTCGATGAGCAGTTCTTC.

This clonotype was counted between two and nine times. An end of the junction differs from the germline gene, which may be a read error. V and J are TRBV7-8 and TRBJ2-5, with 8 bases identical to TRBD2. This CDR3 is 15 amino acids long. Germline V lookup: CDR1 SGHVS, CDR2 FQNEAQ. The CDR3 nucleotides are TGTGCCAGCAGCGTAGCGGGATTAGACCAAGAGACCCAGTACTTC. This encodes CASSVAGLDQETQYF.

The chain carries TRBV30 and TRBJ2-4; D gene unclear. The CDR3 length is 12 residues. Germline CDR1 and CDR2: GTSNPN and SVGIG (reference sequence). V was shortened by 2 bases and J by 0 bases, with 2 bases between the two germline ends. In DNA form, the CDR3 reads TGTGCCTGGAGTTCAGCCAAAAACATTCAGTACTTC. This gives the protein CAWSSAKNIQYF.

This clonotype was detected many times. The gene calls are TRBV5-1 and TRBJ2-3, with D perhaps matching TRBD2 (6 bases). Germline V lookup: CDR1 SGHRS, CDR2 YFSETQ. V lost 2 bases, J lost 0 bases, and 7 bases lay in between. The CDR3 is 14 amino acids. The CDR3 bases are TGCGCCAGCAGCTTTCGGGGGAGCACAGATACGCAGTATTTT. Translated, it gives CASSFRGSTDTQYF.